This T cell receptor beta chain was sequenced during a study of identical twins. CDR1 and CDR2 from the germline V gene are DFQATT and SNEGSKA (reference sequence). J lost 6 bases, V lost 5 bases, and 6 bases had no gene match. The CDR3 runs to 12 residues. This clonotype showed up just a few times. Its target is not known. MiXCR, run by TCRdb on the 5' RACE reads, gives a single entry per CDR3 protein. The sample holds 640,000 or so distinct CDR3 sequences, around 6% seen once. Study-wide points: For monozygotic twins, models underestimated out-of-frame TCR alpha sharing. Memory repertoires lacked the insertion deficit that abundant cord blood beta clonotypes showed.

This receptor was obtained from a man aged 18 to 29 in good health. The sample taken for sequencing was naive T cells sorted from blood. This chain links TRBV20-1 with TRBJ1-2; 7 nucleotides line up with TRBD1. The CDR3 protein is CSAPGTADGYTF. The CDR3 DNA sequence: TGCAGTGCTCCCGGGACAGCTGATGGCTACACCTTC.